The following is a TCR beta chain sequence with its context. Per the authors' pipeline: Reference gene primer amplification yielded estimated nucleated cell counts. Some clones are missing from TCRdb's copy, which holds only in-frame ones; the method was immunoSEQ multiplex PCR. The D gene and trimming were derived from the DNA, and the V and J assignments and clone size from that table. Altogether fewer than 200,000 clones are present, 80% to 90% being singletons, with the ten largest covering over 7.5%. This CDR3 is 14 amino acids long. The ends were cut back, 4 bases at V and 0 bases at J, with 9 bases in the middle. Per germline, CDR1 SEHNR and CDR2 FQNEAQ (reference sequence). This sample stems from a study of blood T cell repertoires in COVID-19. On the study more broadly: Sites across the United States, Italy and Spain contributed samples from acute and convalescent COVID-19. The analysed material was cDNA or gDNA that came from T cells, B-cell-depleted T cells, or PBMCs.

The origin of this receptor is a man in his fifties or sixties with active or convalescent COVID-19. Sequences were obtained from peripheral blood. The chain combines TRBV7-9 with TRBJ1-1; maybe TRBD1 (6 bases). CDR3 sequence: CASSSQGMNTEAFF. The CDR3 DNA is TGTGCCAGCAGCTCTCAGGGGATGAACACTGAAGCTTTCTTT.